These 14 T cell receptor beta chains originate from one sample sequenced in a study of T cell repertoires in cytomegalovirus infection. TCRdb re-called the reads through MiXCR, storing one row per CDR3 protein. Of a few hundred thousand distinct CDR3 sequences in the sample, around 13% were seen once. Sequences were obtained from PBMCs. These receptors came from a human donor in good health (CMV status not recorded). Some clones in this sample may be carry-over from other donors' samples.

This clonotype was detected many times. This chain links TRBV18 with TRBJ2-7; D ambiguous. Germline-derived CDR1 and CDR2 are KGHSH and LQKENI. CDR3 size: 15 residues. V lost 3 bases, J lost 1 base, and 13 bases lay in between. The CDR3 DNA sequence: TGTGCCAGCTCACCCTTCCGCGACATGTCCTACGAGCAGTACTTC. Amino acid sequence: CASSPFRDMSYEQYF.

This clonotype was seen repeatedly, ten times or more. The V gene is TRBV7-2, the J gene TRBJ1-5, with a tentative D call TRBD1 (6 bases). Per the germline V gene, CDR1 is SGHTA and CDR2 is FQGNSA. Trimming shortened V by 4 bases and J by 2 bases, and 15 bases separated the two germline ends. This CDR3 is built from 16 residues. CDR3 loop: CASSSRGEGGNQPQHF. The CDR3 DNA reads as TGTGCCAGCAGCTCCCGGGGGGAGGGGGGCAATCAGCCCCAGCATTTT.

V is TRBV12-3 or TRBV12-4 and J is TRBJ1-2; D unclear. The CDR3 contains 11 residues. The ends were cut back, 6 bases at V and 5 bases at J, with 7 bases in the middle. This CDR3 is CASRKGYGYTF. CDR3 in DNA: TGTGCCAGCAGAAAGGGTTATGGCTACACCTTC.

This chain uses TRBV28 with TRBJ2-2; the match to TRBD2 covers 13 bases. V gave up 4 bases and J gave up 2 bases; unmatched junction bases: 4. CDR1 is MDHEN and CDR2 is SYDVKM in the germline V gene. This CDR3 is built from 17 residues. The CDR3 bases are TGTGCCAGCAGTTCCCCGGGACTAGCGGGAAACACCGGGGAGCTGTTTTTT. Protein sequence: CASSSPGLAGNTGELFF.

The table lists this clonotype with many counts. The gene calls are TRBV7-8 and TRBJ2-7; possibly TRBD1 or TRBD2 for D (5 bases each). Between the trimmed V and J ends, which lost 5 bases and 0 bases, there was a span of 14 bases. The germline V gene has CDR1 SGHVS and CDR2 FQNEAQ. The CDR3 covers 15 residues. Here the CDR3 reads CASSPRAGSSYEQYF. The CDR3 DNA reads as TGTGCCAGCAGCCCACGGGCAGGGAGCTCCTACGAGCAGTACTTC.

This clonotype has just a few counts. V is TRBV7-3 and J is TRBJ2-5; TRBD1 is a possible D gene (5 bases). The CDR3 spans 15 residues. V was clipped by 2 bases and J by 1 base, with 11 bases between them. Germline CDR1 is SGHTA and CDR2 is FQGTGA. For the CDR3, the DNA is TGTGCCAGCAGCTTAGGCGGACATATCCAAGAGACCCAGTACTTC. Translating it yields CASSLGGHIQETQYF. Based on the CDR3 plus reference TRBV7-3 and TRBJ2-5, the full variable domain is GAGVSQTPSNKVTEKGKYVELRCDPISGHTALYWYRQSLGQGPEFLIYFQGTGAADDSGLPNDRFFAVRPEGSVSTLKIQRTERGDSAVYLCASSLGGHIQETQYFGPGTRLLVL.

This clonotype was seen at least ten times. The rearrangement uses TRBV11-2 and TRBJ2-7; D unresolved. Trimming removed 6 bases from V and 0 bases from J, with 15 bases in between. Per germline, CDR1 SGHAT and CDR2 FQNNGV. This CDR3 has 15 residues. CDR3 sequence: CASRFGRLSSYEQYF. The CDR3 DNA reads as TGTGCCAGCAGATTTGGACGCTTGAGCTCCTACGAGCAGTACTTC.

The chain combines TRBV19 with TRBJ2-1; TRBD2 agrees at 9 bases. The CDR3 is 17 residues long. From germline, CDR1 is LNHDA and CDR2 SQIVND (reference sequence). Losses at the gene ends were 3 bases for V and 0 bases for J; bases not matched to a gene: 6. CDR3 sequence: CASSISLAGPSYNEQFF. In nucleotides, the CDR3 is TGTGCCAGTAGTATCAGCCTAGCGGGACCCTCCTACAATGAGCAGTTCTTC.

The rearrangement links TRBV7-6 to TRBJ2-1; TRBD2 matches 14 bases. The ends lost 5 bases at V and 7 bases at J; junction bases unmatched: 7. The CDR3 loop spans 16 amino acids. Germline lookup yields CDR1 SGHVS and CDR2 FNYEAQ. The CDR3 region is CASSPQTSGRANEQFF. CDR3 nucleotides: TGTGCCAGCAGCCCACAGACTAGCGGGAGGGCGAATGAGCAGTTCTTC. The full variable domain, completed using reference TRBV7-6 and TRBJ2-1, is GAGVSQSPRYKVTKRGQDVALRCDPISGHVSLYWYRQALGQGPEFLTYFNYEAQQDKSGLPNDRFSAERPEGSISTLTIQRTEQRDSAMYRCASSPQTSGRANEQFFGPGTRLTVL.

This clonotype came up many times. This chain uses TRBV20-1 with TRBJ2-5; D not certain. The CDR3 totals 11 residues. V was pared by 7 bases and J by 4 bases, with 10 bases between. Germline V gene lookup returns CDR1 DFQATT and CDR2 SNEGSKA (reference sequence). CDR3 in DNA: TGCAGTGGGACGGTGGGAGAGACCCAGTACTTC. The encoded protein is CSGTVGETQYF.

This clonotype has at least ten counts. The rearrangement uses TRBV29-1 and TRBJ2-7; 7 positions agree with TRBD2. CDR1 SQVTM and CDR2 ANQGSEA come from the germline V gene. This CDR3 is 12 amino acids long. The ends lost 8 bases at V and 6 bases at J; junction bases unmatched: 10. Written as DNA, the CDR3 is TGCAGCATCAGGGAGGGGCTTGGCGAGCAGTACTTC. This codes for CSIREGLGEQYF.

The chain employs TRBV6-6 and TRBJ2-3; 8 nucleotides line up with TRBD2. This CDR3 has 17 residues. The germline gives CDR1 MNHNY, CDR2 SVGAGI (reference sequence). V was pared by 4 bases and J by 0 bases, with 9 bases of the junction left unmatched. CDR3: CASSSRRTSPSTDTQYF. Written as DNA, the CDR3 is TGTGCCAGCAGTTCGAGAAGGACTAGCCCTAGCACAGATACGCAGTATTTT.

This clonotype was seen a few times. V gene TRBV7-9 combines with J gene TRBJ1-5; D gene unclear. The CDR3 extends over 14 amino acids. Germline CDR1 SEHNR, CDR2 FQNEAQ (reference sequence). V was trimmed by 1 base and J by 5 bases, leaving 9 bases between them. DNA for the CDR3: TGTGCCAGCAGCTTAGGGTTCAAGGATCAGCCCCAGCATTTT. Translation gives CASSLGFKDQPQHF.

This chain connects TRBV27 to TRBJ1-6; the D is unclear. The CDR3 length is 13 residues. Germline loops: CDR1 MNHEY, CDR2 SMNVEV (reference sequence). The V end lost 4 bases, the J end lost 6 bases, and 7 bases lay between the germline ends. The CDR3 spells CASSWLANSPLHF. CDR3 DNA sequence: TGTGCCAGCAGTTGGTTGGCTAATTCACCCCTCCACTTT.